The rows below give T cell receptor beta chains drawn from one sample of a study of PD-1 blockade in classical Hodgkin lymphoma. Generated by immunoSEQ multiplex PCR, the TCRdb table keeps only in-frame clones and is missing some. The table includes 25,000 to 35,000 clones, roughly 87% detected once. This specimen consisted of CD4+ T cells from blood, obtained at baseline. These receptors originate from a human donor with classical Hodgkin lymphoma. CDR3s include the opening cysteine and the closing phenylalanine or tryptophan. A D gene is named only where the DNA matches it firmly. Clone size is shown for a subset of rows, as once, few, many or a class of expanded clone.

D	V	J	size	CDR3	DNA
.	TRBV4-3	TRBJ1-2	.	CASSQDRGAGTNYGYTF	TGCGCCAGCAGCCAAGACAGGGGCGCGGGAACCAACTATGGCTACACCTTC
.	TRBV11-2	TRBJ2-7	once	CASSSKGVQSSSYEQYF	TGTGCCAGCAGCTCCAAGGGGGTGCAGTCTTCCTCCTACGAGCAGTACTTC
.	TRBV30	TRBJ1-2	.	CAWSVRGTGYTF	TGTGCCTGGAGTGTAAGAGGAACGGGCTACACCTTC
.	TRBV5-1	TRBJ2-2	.	CASSLVFTGELFF	TGCGCCAGCAGCTTGGTATTCACCGGGGAGCTGTTTTTT
TRBD2	TRBV30	TRBJ2-5	.	CAWAAGVIETQYF	TGTGCCTGGGCAGCGGGAGTTATTGAGACCCAGTACTTC
TRBD1	TRBV2	TRBJ1-2	.	CASSGGTGGGYTF	TGTGCCAGCAGCGGGGGGACAGGGGGTGGCTACACCTTC
TRBD1	TRBV2	TRBJ2-1	.	CASSYDRGLYNEQFF	TGTGCCAGCAGTTATGACAGGGGGCTGTACAATGAGCAGTTCTTC
.	TRBV7-9	TRBJ1-5	.	CASSLGVEQGPLSPQHF	TGTGCCAGCAGCTTAGGGGTGGAGCAGGGACCCCTCTCGCCCCAGCATTTT
TRBD1	TRBV6-1	TRBJ1-1	.	CASSLQGAANTEAFF	TGTGCCAGCAGCCTACAGGGGGCGGCGAACACTGAAGCTTTCTTT
.	TRBV7-2	TRBJ2-7	.	CASSLGPHTGHGAYEQYF	TGTGCCAGCAGCTTAGGACCTCACACAGGGCACGGGGCCTACGAGCAGTACTTC
.	TRBV6-5	TRBJ2-1	.	CASSSLPGNEQFF	TGTGCCAGCAGTTCCCTACCGGGAAATGAGCAGTTCTTC
TRBD1	TRBV5-1	TRBJ1-3	.	CASSQMGQTSSGNTIYF	TGCGCCAGCAGCCAGATGGGACAGACTAGCTCTGGAAACACCATATATTTT
TRBD1	TRBV18	TRBJ1-1	.	CASSPPFGAGGFLPF	TGTGCCAGCTCACCACCCTTCGGGGCAGGGGGTTTCCTGCCATTT
TRBD1	TRBV7-2	TRBJ2-1	.	CASSAGGNYNEQFF	TGTGCCAGCAGCGCAGGGGGTAACTACAATGAGCAGTTCTTC
.	TRBV25-1	TRBJ2-3	.	CASSDSSLFTDTQYF	TGTGCCAGCAGTGACAGTAGCCTTTTCACAGATACGCAGTATTTT
.	TRBV5-1	TRBJ2-1	.	CASSLAPASSYNEQFF	TGCGCCAGCAGCTTGGCCCCTGCCAGCTCCTACAATGAGCAGTTCTTC
TRBD1	TRBV5-1	TRBJ1-2	.	CASSLRTGRANYGYTF	TGCGCCAGCAGCCTACGGACAGGGAGAGCTAACTATGGCTACACCTTC
.	TRBV6-5	TRBJ2-1	.	CASKRGAYNEQFF	TGTGCCAGCAAACGGGGAGCGTACAATGAGCAGTTCTTC
TRBD2	TRBV6-1	TRBJ2-3	once	CASSPGLGTDTQYF	TGTGCCAGCAGTCCGGGACTAGGTACAGATACGCAGTATTTT
.	TRBV30	TRBJ1-3	.	CAWSVGLSGNTIYF	TGTGCCTGGAGTGTAGGGCTCTCTGGAAACACCATATATTTT
TRBD2	TRBV15	TRBJ2-5	once	CATSRRPSGGETQYF	TGTGCCACCAGCCGCAGACCCAGCGGGGGGGAGACCCAGTACTTC
.	TRBV6-5	TRBJ1-2	.	CASSRLDSYGYTF	TGTGCCAGCAGCCGACTTGACAGCTATGGCTACACCTTC
TRBD2	TRBV30	TRBJ2-2	.	CAWMGMGTSNTGELFF	TGTGCCTGGATGGGAATGGGGACTAGCAACACCGGGGAGCTGTTTTTT
TRBD1	TRBV11-2	TRBJ1-4	.	CASSSGQGLTNEKLFF	TGTGCCAGCAGCTCGGGACAGGGGCTAACTAATGAAAAACTGTTTTTT
.	TRBV6-5	TRBJ2-1	.	CASNLEVGGPNEQFF	TGTGCCAGCAACCTAGAGGTTGGGGGGCCCAATGAGCAGTTCTTC
TRBD1	TRBV5-5	TRBJ2-7	once	CASSLAGQNYEQYF	TGTGCCAGCAGCTTGGCGGGACAGAATTACGAGCAGTACTTC
.	TRBV11-2	TRBJ2-1	.	CASSFYRRPYNEQFF	TGTGCCAGCAGCTTTTACAGAAGACCTTACAATGAGCAGTTCTTC
.	TRBV19	TRBJ2-5	.	CASSMVFPGQGIQETQYF	TGTGCCAGTAGTATGGTTTTTCCGGGGCAGGGTATCCAAGAGACCCAGTACTTC
TRBD2	TRBV5-6	TRBJ2-1	.	CASSLLSGRVGYNEQFF	TGTGCCAGCAGCTTGCTGAGCGGGAGGGTTGGGTACAATGAGCAGTTCTTC
TRBD2	TRBV30	TRBJ2-3	.	CAWRIAGGPVLWYF	TGTGCCTGGAGAATAGCGGGAGGGCCTGTCCTATGGTATTTT
.	TRBV19	TRBJ1-1	.	CASSTDSAVEAFF	TGTGCCAGTAGTACCGACTCGGCTGTCGAAGCTTTCTTT
TRBD1	TRBV29-1	TRBJ1-1	.	CSVLTGFTEAFF	TGCAGCGTCCTGACAGGGTTCACTGAAGCTTTCTTT
.	TRBV9	TRBJ2-5	.	CTSSVGANRGGETQYF	TGTACCAGCAGCGTAGGAGCTAACAGAGGGGGAGAGACCCAGTACTTC
TRBD2	TRBV2	TRBJ2-5	.	CATRTSASAETQYF	TGTGCCACACGGACTAGCGCTAGCGCGGAGACCCAGTACTTC
.	TRBV19	TRBJ2-7	.	CASGDPDHSYEQYF	TGTGCCAGCGGAGATCCAGACCACTCCTACGAGCAGTACTTC
.	TRBV29-1	TRBJ2-5	.	CSVAQGAGETQYF	TGCAGCGTTGCACAGGGCGCTGGAGAGACCCAGTACTTC